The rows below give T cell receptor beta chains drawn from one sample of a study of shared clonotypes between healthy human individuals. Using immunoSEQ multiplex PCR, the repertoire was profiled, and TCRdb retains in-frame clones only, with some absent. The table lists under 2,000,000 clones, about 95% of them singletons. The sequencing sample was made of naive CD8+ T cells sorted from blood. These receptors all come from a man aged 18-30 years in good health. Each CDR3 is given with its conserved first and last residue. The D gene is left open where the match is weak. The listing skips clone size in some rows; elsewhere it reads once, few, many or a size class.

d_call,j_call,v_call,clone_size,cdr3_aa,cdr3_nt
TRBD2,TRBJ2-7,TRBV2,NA,CASSEAHGTSLYEQYF,TGTGCCAGCAGTGAAGCGCATGGGACTAGCCTGTACGAGCAGTACTTC
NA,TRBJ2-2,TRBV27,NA,CASSYWNTGELFF,TGTGCCAGCAGCTATTGGAACACCGGGGAGCTGTTTTTT
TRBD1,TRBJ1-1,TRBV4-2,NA,CASSPGGEAFF,TGTGCCAGCAGCCCAGGGGGGGAAGCTTTCTTT
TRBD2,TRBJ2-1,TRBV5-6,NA,CASSLGLAGSYNEQFF,TGTGCCAGCAGCTTGGGACTAGCGGGGTCCTACAATGAGCAGTTCTTC
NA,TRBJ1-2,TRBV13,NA,CASSLEGGFWSGYTF,TGTGCCAGCAGCTTAGAGGGGGGGTTCTGGAGTGGCTACACCTTC
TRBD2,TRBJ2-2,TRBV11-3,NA,CASSLEAGTKNTGELFF,TGTGCCAGCAGCTTGGAGGCGGGGACTAAAAACACCGGGGAGCTGTTTTTT
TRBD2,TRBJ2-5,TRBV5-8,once,CASSAGTSGIRETQYF,TGTGCCAGCAGCGCCGGGACTAGCGGGATCCGAGAGACCCAGTACTTC
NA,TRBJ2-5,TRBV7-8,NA,CASSLLASGRETQYF,TGTGCCAGCAGCTTACTGGCGTCGGGGAGGGAGACCCAGTACTTC
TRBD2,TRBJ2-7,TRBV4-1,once,CASSQVRGGSYEQYF,TGCGCCAGCAGCCAAGTGCGGGGGGGCTCCTACGAGCAGTACTTC
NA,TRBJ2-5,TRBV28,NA,CASSLSGGETQYF,TGTGCCAGCAGTTTATCTGGGGGAGAGACCCAGTACTTC
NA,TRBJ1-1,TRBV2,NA,CASRVDSDTEAFF,TGTGCCAGCAGGGTTGATTCGGACACTGAAGCTTTCTTT
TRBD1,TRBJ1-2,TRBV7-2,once,CASTSRQGFHGYTF,TGTGCCAGCACTTCCAGACAGGGGTTTCATGGCTACACCTTC
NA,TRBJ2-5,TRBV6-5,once,CASSHPRETQYF,TGTGCCAGCAGCCACCCTAGGGAGACCCAGTACTTC
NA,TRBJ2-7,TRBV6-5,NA,CASSYSPNREQYF,TGTGCCAGCAGTTACTCGCCTAACAGGGAGCAGTACTTC
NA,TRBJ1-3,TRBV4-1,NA,CASSQMVTGNTIYF,TGCGCCAGCAGCCAAATGGTAACTGGAAACACCATATATTTT
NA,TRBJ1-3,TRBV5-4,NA,CASSLAIGRAPTAGNTIYF,TGTGCCAGCAGCTTGGCCATTGGCAGGGCACCTACTGCTGGAAACACCATATATTTT
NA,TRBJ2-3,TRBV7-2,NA,CASSLVKGLGTDTQYF,TGTGCCAGCAGCTTAGTCAAGGGTCTCGGAACAGATACGCAGTATTTT
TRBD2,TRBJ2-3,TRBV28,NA,CASDSGGESDTQYF,TGTGCCAGCGATAGCGGGGGGGAATCAGATACGCAGTATTTT
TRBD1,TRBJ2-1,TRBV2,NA,CAKDRFSYNEQFF,TGTGCCAAGGACAGGTTCTCCTACAATGAGCAGTTCTTC
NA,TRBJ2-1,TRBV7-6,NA,CASSLAGSSYNEQFF,TGTGCCAGCAGCTTAGCGGGTAGCTCCTACAATGAGCAGTTCTTC
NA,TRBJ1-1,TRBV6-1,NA,CASSDLPSEAFF,TGTGCCAGCAGTGACCTTCCTTCTGAAGCTTTCTTT
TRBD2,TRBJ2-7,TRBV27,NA,CASSFSASGTYEQYF,TGTGCCAGCAGTTTTTCGGCTAGCGGGACCTACGAGCAGTACTTC